What follows are 21 T cell receptor beta chains derived from one specimen sequenced in a study of blood T cell repertoires in COVID-19. Here immunoSEQ multiplex PCR was the method, and the copy in TCRdb shows in-frame clones only, minus some. Seen here are roughly 250,000 clones, 80% to 90% observed once, and the top ten hold 3.5% to 5.5%. Sequenced input: PBMCs or T cells enriched from blood (not recorded which). These receptor sequences come from a woman in her thirties who had recovered from COVID-19.

The V call is TRBV7-2, the J call TRBJ1-2, with TRBD1 matching over 10 bases. CDR3 length equals 15 residues. Germline V lookup: CDR1 SGHTA, CDR2 FQGNSA. Unmatched junction bases numbered 5, after V lost 5 bases and J lost 2 bases. The CDR3 loop reads CASSNSGQGNYGYTF. For the CDR3, the DNA is TGTGCCAGCAGCAACTCGGGACAGGGGAACTATGGCTACACCTTC.

The chain combines TRBV7-2 with TRBJ2-7; the match to TRBD2 covers 7 bases. CDR1 is SGHTA and CDR2 is FQGNSA in the germline V gene. The CDR3 length is 17 residues. V lost 5 bases to trimming and J lost 5 bases; unmatched junction nucleotides: 18. DNA of the CDR3: TGTGCCAGCAGCCCGAGGAGGGGCGGGAGAAAGGACCACGAGCAGTACTTC. Translating it yields CASSPRRGGRKDHEQYF.

The chain has TRBV7-9 and TRBJ2-2; D tentatively reads TRBD1 or TRBD2 (5 bases each). V was cut by 5 bases and J by 5 bases, with 9 bases left in between. The CDR3 consists of 13 residues. CDR1 and CDR2 from the germline V gene are SEHNR and FQNEAQ (reference sequence). CDR3 sequence (DNA): TGTGCCAGCAGCAAAGGGGAGACCGGGGAGCTGTTTTTT. Encoded protein: CASSKGETGELFF.

The rearrangement links TRBV9 to TRBJ2-5; D unclear. Germline-derived CDR1 and CDR2 are SGDLS and YYNGEE. The CDR3 is 11 amino acids. Trimming pared 3 bases from V and 4 bases from J, leaving 4 bases between. The CDR3 DNA sequence: TGTGCCAGCAGCGACACAGAGACCCAGTACTTC. Its protein is CASSDTETQYF.

The V gene is TRBV4-1, the J gene TRBJ1-2; 8 bases are a match to TRBD1. The CDR3 covers 18 residues. V shed 2 bases and J 3 bases; nucleotides not matched to a gene: 14. CDR1 is MGHRA and CDR2 is YSYEKL in the germline V gene. The chain's CDR3 is CASSQLLSTSGGDYGYTF. CDR3 in DNA: TGCGCCAGCAGCCAATTACTCTCTACTTCAGGGGGCGACTATGGCTACACCTTC.

The rearrangement joins TRBV2 to TRBJ1-6; D is possibly TRBD1 (6 bases). Germline V gene lookup returns CDR1 SNHLY and CDR2 FYNNEI. Deletions cut 7 bases from V and 7 bases from J, with 17 bases between. The CDR3 sequence is 15 residues long. CDR3 protein: CASKALDRKNSPLHF. CDR3 DNA sequence: TGTGCCAGCAAGGCGCTGGACAGAAAAAATTCACCCCTCCACTTT.

The J gene is TRBJ1-6, the V gene TRBV7-9; 8 bases are a match to TRBD1. CDR3 size: 14 residues. From germline, CDR1 is SEHNR and CDR2 FQNEAQ (reference sequence). The V segment lost 1 base and the J segment 10 bases; nucleotides outside the gene matches: 3. The CDR3 spells CASSLGTGFSPLHF. The CDR3 nucleotides read TGTGCCAGCAGCTTAGGGACAGGGTTCTCACCCCTCCACTTT.

The chain links TRBV25-1 to TRBJ2-7; 10 nucleotides agree with TRBD1. Germline CDR1 and CDR2: MGHDK and SYGVNS. V lost 1 base and J lost 6; bases outside the gene matches: 6. The CDR3 consists of 15 residues. The CDR3 nucleotides read TGTGCCAGCAGTGAATTGGGGGACAGGGGATCCGAGCAGTACTTC. Its translation: CASSELGDRGSEQYF.

V and J are TRBV7-2 and TRBJ1-2; D is unresolved. The CDR3 sequence is 13 residues long. The germline V gene has CDR1 SGHTA and CDR2 FQGNSA. The V end was cut by 1 base, the J end by 4 bases, with 7 bases between. CDR3: CASSLGESYGYTF. The CDR3 DNA is TGTGCCAGCAGCTTAGGAGAGTCCTATGGCTACACCTTC. Using reference TRBV7-2 and TRBJ1-2 for the parts outside the CDR3, the full variable domain is GAGVSQSPSNKVTEKGKDVELRCDPISGHTALYWYRQSLGQGLEFLIYFQGNSAPDKSGLPSDRFSAERTGGSVSTLTIQRTQQEDSAVYLCASSLGESYGYTFGSGTRLTVV.

The rearrangement joins TRBV5-5 to TRBJ1-1; D is unclear. The CDR3 covers 14 residues. The V gene's germline CDR1 is SGHKS and CDR2 YYEKEE (reference sequence). V lost 5 bases to trimming and J lost 5 bases, with 16 bases between them. The CDR3 bases are TGTGCCAGCAGTTTAATAGGCGGAGGTACTGAAGCTTTCTTT. Its protein is CASSLIGGGTEAFF.

The chain couples TRBV5-4 to TRBJ2-5; 9 bases are shared with TRBD2. The V and J ends lost 3 bases and 5 bases, in that order; junction bases with no gene match: 2. The germline V gene encodes CDR1 SGHNT and CDR2 YYREEE (reference sequence). The CDR3 has 13 residues. The CDR3 here is CASSSGTSETQYF. In nucleotides, the CDR3 is TGTGCCAGCAGCTCCGGGACTAGCGAGACCCAGTACTTC. The variable domain in full, completed from reference TRBV5-4 and TRBJ2-5, reads ETGVTQSPTHLIKTRGQQVTLRCSSQSGHNTVSWYQQALGQGPQFIFQYYREEENGRGNFPPRFSGLQFPNYSSELNVNALELDDSALYLCASSSGTSETQYFGPGTRLLVL.

This clone was found a few times. The chain carries TRBV5-4 and TRBJ1-1; the match to TRBD1 covers 7 bases. The CDR3 totals 16 residues. V shed 4 bases and J 0 bases; nucleotides not matched to a gene: 9. Germline-derived CDR1 and CDR2 are SGHNT and YYREEE (reference sequence). CDR3 loop: CASSPTTGPVNTEAFF. DNA for the CDR3: TGTGCCAGCAGCCCAACGACAGGGCCGGTGAACACTGAAGCTTTCTTT.

This rearrangement joins TRBV28 to TRBJ2-7, with 7 bases aligning to TRBD2. The CDR3 totals 14 residues. Germline CDR1 MDHEN, CDR2 SYDVKM. The trim removed 5 bases at V and 3 bases at J, leaving 7 bases unmatched. The CDR3 DNA is TGTGCCAGCAGTCCCGCCGGGGGGTACTACGAGCAGTACTTC. This sequence encodes CASSPAGGYYEQYF.

This chain connects TRBV15 to TRBJ1-2; weak D call: TRBD1 (6 bases). CDR3 length equals 15 residues. The germline V gene has CDR1 LNHNV and CDR2 YYDKDF (reference sequence). The germline V and J ends were trimmed by 1 base and 4 bases, with 13 bases remaining between them. The CDR3 nucleotides are TGTGCCACCAGCAGAGGCAGGGGATCTGGCTATGGCTACACCTTC. It encodes CATSRGRGSGYGYTF.

The chain links TRBV6-6 to TRBJ2-2; possible D gene TRBD2, 5 bases. CDR3 length: 15 residues. CDR1 and CDR2 from the germline V gene are MNHNY and SVGAGI (reference sequence). Trimming shortened V by 2 bases and J by 5 bases, and 12 bases separated the two germline ends. The CDR3 spells CASSYRTSGTGELFF. The CDR3 DNA is TGTGCCAGCAGTTACCGCACTAGTGGGACCGGGGAGCTGTTTTTT.

The CDR3 protein is CARRGRGTGHSPLHF. The CDR3 nucleotides read TGTGCTAGGCGGGGGAGAGGGACAGGGCATTCACCCCTCCACTTT. The chain joins TRBV7-9 to TRBJ1-6; 9 positions match TRBD1. This CDR3 is 15 amino acids long. Germline CDR1 reads SEHNR; CDR2 reads FQNEAQ (reference sequence).

The CDR3 region has the DNA TGCGCCAGCAGCTTAGCCCAGGGTTCACCCCTCCACTTT. It specifies CASSLAQGSPLHF. This chain connects TRBV5-1 to TRBJ1-6, with D maybe TRBD1 (5 bases). CDR3 length equals 13 residues. V lost 2 bases and J 9 bases, leaving 9 bases between the germline ends. Germline assignment: CDR1 SGHRS and CDR2 YFSETQ.

This clone was recorded only once. The J gene is TRBJ2-7, the V gene TRBV28; TRBD2 might be the D (6 bases). The ends were cut back, 2 bases at V and 0 bases at J, with 8 bases in the middle. CDR3 length: 14 amino acids. Germline CDR1 MDHEN, CDR2 SYDVKM. This CDR3 reads CASSLTGASYEQYF. The DNA of the CDR3 is TGTGCCAGCAGTTTAACGGGAGCCTCCTACGAGCAGTACTTC.

V and J are TRBV7-6 and TRBJ1-2; D gene ambiguous. Trimming left V 0 bases short and J 8 bases short, with 16 bases between. The V gene's germline CDR1 is SGHVS and CDR2 FNYEAQ. The CDR3 has 15 residues. CDR3 sequence reads: CASSLAERASEGYTF. The CDR3 DNA reads TGTGCCAGCAGCTTAGCTGAGAGGGCCTCGGAAGGCTACACCTTC. The variable domain in full, completed from reference TRBV7-6 and TRBJ1-2, reads GAGVSQSPRYKVTKRGQDVALRCDPISGHVSLYWYRQALGQGPEFLTYFNYEAQQDKSGLPNDRFSAERPEGSISTLTIQRTEQRDSAMYRCASSLAERASEGYTFGSGTRLTVV.

The V gene is TRBV28, the J gene TRBJ2-1, with D possibly TRBD2 on 7 matching bases. Germline V gene sequence: CDR1 MDHEN, CDR2 SYDVKM. CDR3 length equals 14 residues. V lost 4 bases and J 2 bases, leaving 9 bases between the germline ends. The CDR3 is CASSWGGTYNEQFF. The CDR3 nucleotides read TGTGCCAGCAGTTGGGGGGGCACCTACAATGAGCAGTTCTTC.

The V gene is TRBV7-3, the J gene TRBJ1-5; 11 bases are shared with TRBD1. This CDR3 comprises 16 residues. Germline V gene sequence: CDR1 SGHTA, CDR2 FQGTGA. J gave up 2 bases and V 3 bases, and 3 bases lay outside the gene matches. This CDR3 reads CASSFGQGAGNQPQHF. CDR3 bases: TGTGCCAGCAGCTTCGGACAGGGGGCGGGCAATCAGCCCCAGCATTTT.